This is a list of T cell receptor beta chains from one sample in a study of post-analysis software for immune sequencing data. Each CDR3 protein gets one entry after TCRdb re-called the PCR reads with MiXCR. Found here are about 540,000 distinct CDR3 sequences, about a third of them singletons; the top ten hold 4.5% to 7.5%. The sequenced sample was blood. All receptors derive from a girl under 18 with multiple sclerosis. Both conserved end residues are part of each CDR3. Each record gives: clone size, D gene, V gene, J gene, CDR3 DNA, CDR3 protein. D genes are given only for firm matches. Clone size, where shown, is once, few, many, or a class for clones that have expanded.

>few|-|TRBV7-3|TRBJ2-3
TGTGCCAGCAGCCTAAACACGGGAGTCACAGATACGCAGTATTTT
CASSLNTGVTDTQYF
>few|-|TRBV5-6|TRBJ1-1
TGTGCCAGCAGCTTGTTCCGGAGGACTGAAGCTTTCTTT
CASSLFRRTEAFF
>-|-|TRBV20-1|TRBJ2-5
TGCAGTGCTAGAGATTTGTCGTCGGAGACCCAGTACTTC
CSARDLSSETQYF
>-|-|TRBV15|TRBJ1-5
TGTGCCACCAGCAGAGATCGGGACTTGGGGGATTTCGGTCTAGTCGGGTATAGCAATCAGCCCCAGCATTTT
CATSRDRDLGDFGLVGYSNQPQHF
>-|TRBD1|TRBV12-3/TRBV12-4|TRBJ2-5
TGTGCCGGCACCGGATGGTCGACAGGGGTAGGGACCCAGTACTTC
CAGTGWSTGVGTQYF
>-|-|TRBV7-9|TRBJ1-2
TGTGCCAGCAGCTCCTCCCACAGCGTAAAAAATGGCTACACCTTC
CASSSSHSVKNGYTF
>-|TRBD2|TRBV29-1|TRBJ2-5
TGCAGCGTCGAGGGAGGGGTGGAGGAGACCCAGTACTTC
CSVEGGVEETQYF
>-|-|TRBV11-2|TRBJ2-1
TGTGCCAGCAGCGCCAATAGGGGAATTAACAATGAGCAGTTCTTC
CASSANRGINNEQFF
>few|TRBD2|TRBV10-3|TRBJ2-1
TGTGCCATCAGTGACGGGACTAGCGGGGGGGCCTACAATGAGCAGTTCTTC
CAISDGTSGGAYNEQFF
>few|-|TRBV9|TRBJ2-1
TGTGCCAGCAGCGTAGCGCGGGGATCTTACAATGAGCAGTTCTTC
CASSVARGSYNEQFF
>-|-|TRBV28|TRBJ2-7
TGTGTCAGCAGTTCCTCAGGGATGGAGCAGTACTTC
CVSSSSGMEQYF
>-|TRBD1|TRBV27|TRBJ2-1
TGTGCCAGCACCAACCAGGGGGCGCTCGGTAATGAGCAGTTCTTC
CASTNQGALGNEQFF
>-|-|TRBV29-1|TRBJ1-1
TGCAGCGTTGAGATGAGGCAGGGGACGGGAGCTTTCTTT
CSVEMRQGTGAFF
>few|TRBD2|TRBV3-1|TRBJ2-5
TGTGCCAGCAGCCAAGTTAGCGGGGGGGCCGCAGAGACCCAGTACTTC
CASSQVSGGAAETQYF
>-|-|TRBV27|TRBJ2-1
TGTGCCAGCAGTTTATTGAGGACACTGGGCGGTGAGCAGTTCTTC
CASSLLRTLGGEQFF
>few|-|TRBV6-1|TRBJ2-5
TGTGCCAGCAGTGAAGACCCGGGCGAGACCCAGTACTTC
CASSEDPGETQYF
>few|TRBD2|TRBV4-1|TRBJ2-5
TGCGCCAGCAGCCAAGATAGGGAGACTAGCGGGGGGGCGGGGCAAGAGACCCAGTACTTC
CASSQDRETSGGAGQETQYF
>-|TRBD1|TRBV29-1|TRBJ2-7
TGCAGCGGCGGACAGGGGAGGGGGTACGAGCAGTACTTC
CSGGQGRGYEQYF
>few|TRBD2|TRBV7-2|TRBJ2-5
TGTGCCAGCAGCTTAGGTAGCGGGGCGGAGACCCAGTACTTC
CASSLGSGAETQYF
>-|-|TRBV27|TRBJ2-7
TGTGCCAGTGGGGGAGACTCCTACGAGCAGTACTTC
CASGGDSYEQYF
>few|TRBD1|TRBV5-5|TRBJ1-1
TGTGCCAGCATCCCAAACAGGGGATACACTGAAGCTTTCTTT
CASIPNRGYTEAFF
>-|-|TRBV12-3/TRBV12-4|TRBJ1-6
TGTGCCAGCGCGTACTATAGCTCCTATAATTCACCCCTCCACTTT
CASAYYSSYNSPLHF
>few|-|TRBV27|TRBJ1-1
TGTGCCAGCAGTTCCGGTTTAGGTGAAGCTTTCTTT
CASSSGLGEAFF
>-|-|TRBV6-1|TRBJ2-2
TGTGCCAGCAGTGAAAAACAAGCGGCCGGGGAGCTGTTTTTT
CASSEKQAAGELFF
>many|-|TRBV25-1|TRBJ2-7
TGTGCCAGCAGTGTGGACAGCTACGAGCAGTACTTC
CASSVDSYEQYF
>-|-|TRBV7-9|TRBJ2-4
TGTGCCAGCAGCCAAGGGGGGGTAGGAAACATTCAGTACTTC
CASSQGGVGNIQYF